This T cell receptor (beta chain) was captured in a study of T-cell reconstitution after alpha-beta-depleted transplantation in children. Unique molecular identifiers tagged the TCRbeta library. TCRdb analysed the PCR reads with MiXCR anew, one entry per CDR3 protein. Altogether about 870,000 distinct CDR3 sequences are present, 16% being singletons, with the ten largest covering approximately 4.5%. The material sequenced was PBMCs, mostly from graft donor cells, taken 360 days after TCRalphabeta/CD19-depleted stem cell transplant. The origin of this receptor is a male patient aged 5 to 17 who had a stem cell transplant for acute lymphoblastic leukemia, so the T cells may come from the graft donor.

The CDR3 DNA reads TGCGCCAGCAGCTCTTGGACAGGATTCTACGAGCAGTACTTC. This encodes CASSSWTGFYEQYF. This chain connects TRBV5-1 to TRBJ2-7; 7 nucleotides align to TRBD1. The germline V gene has CDR1 SGHRS and CDR2 YFSETQ. The CDR3 has 14 residues. Trimming at V came to 3 bases and at J to 3 bases, leaving 6 bases not matched to a gene. Together with reference TRBV5-1 and TRBJ2-7, the CDR3 gives the full variable domain: KAGVTQTPRYLIKTRGQQVTLSCSPISGHRSVSWYQQTPGQGLQFLFEYFSETQRNKGNFPGRFSGRQFSNSRSEMNVSTLELGDSALYLCASSSWTGFYEQYFGPGTRLTVT.